A single sample gave rise to the 10 T cell receptor beta chains below, sequenced in a study of blood T cell repertoires in COVID-19. Measured with immunoSEQ multiplex PCR; TCRdb has only the in-frame clones, and not every one. The table includes 200,000 to 300,000 clones, about 88% detected once. The source material was peripheral blood. The receptors were sampled from a man between 60 and 75 years old who had recovered from COVID-19.

The chain joins TRBV18 to TRBJ1-1; no definite D call. The CDR3 is 13 amino acids. V lost 2 bases, J lost 1 base, and 5 bases lay in between. The germline V gene encodes CDR1 KGHSH and CDR2 LQKENI. In DNA form, the CDR3 reads TGTGCCAGCTCACCATCACAGAACACTGAAGCTTTCTTT. Protein sequence: CASSPSQNTEAFF.

V is TRBV6-6 and J is TRBJ1-2, with a weak D call TRBD1 (5 bases). Germline V CDR1 and CDR2: MNHNY, SVGAGI (reference sequence). The CDR3 length is 13 residues. Trimming took 10 bases from V and 4 from J, leaving 16 bases between them. The CDR3 DNA reads as TGTGCCACCAACCCTCGACAGTTCTATGGCTACACCTTC. Residues: CATNPRQFYGYTF.

The chain couples TRBV29-1 to TRBJ2-3; 7 bases line up with TRBD1. CDR3 length: 13 residues. CDR1 is SQVTM and CDR2 is ANQGSEA in the germline V gene. V lost 6 bases, J lost 0 bases, and 3 bases stayed unmatched. The CDR3: CSVQGSSTDTQYF. Written as DNA, the CDR3 is TGCAGCGTACAGGGGTCTAGCACAGATACGCAGTATTTT.

V is TRBV12-3 or TRBV12-4 and J is TRBJ2-7; D perhaps matches TRBD2 (6 bases). The CDR3 sequence is 11 residues long. V lost 7 bases, J lost 7 bases, and 11 bases lay in between. The CDR3 sequence: CASTRGREQYF. In DNA, the CDR3 is TGTGCCAGCACCCGGGGGAGGGAGCAGTACTTC.

The V call is TRBV5-1, the J call TRBJ2-3; tentatively, D is TRBD1 (6 bases). The CDR3 covers 17 residues. Germline loops: CDR1 SGHRS, CDR2 YFSETQ. The ends were cut back, 4 bases at V and 0 bases at J, with 18 bases in the middle. CDR3 DNA sequence: TGCGCCAGCAGCAAGGGCCACAGGGATCCTAGCACAGATACGCAGTATTTT. This translates into CASSKGHRDPSTDTQYF. Supplemented by reference TRBV5-1 and TRBJ2-3, the full variable domain reads KAGVTQTPRYLIKTRGQQVTLSCSPISGHRSVSWYQQTPGQGLQFLFEYFSETQRNKGNFPGRFSGRQFSNSRSEMNVSTLELGDSALYLCASSKGHRDPSTDTQYFGPGTRLTVL.

The J gene is TRBJ1-3, the V gene TRBV19; tentatively, D is TRBD1 (5 bases). The ends were cut back, 4 bases at V and 0 bases at J, with 13 bases in the middle. Germline V CDR1 and CDR2: LNHDA, SQIVND (reference sequence). CDR3 length: 16 residues. The CDR3 sequence: CASSRGWGSSGNTIYF. The CDR3 nucleotides are TGTGCCAGTAGTAGGGGTTGGGGCAGCTCTGGAAACACCATATATTTT.

V is TRBV2 and J is TRBJ2-5, with 8 bases identical to TRBD2. After removal of 7 bases from V and 2 bases from J, the junction contained 6 bases not matched to a gene. The CDR3 runs 14 residues. Looked up from germline, CDR1 is SNHLY and CDR2 is FYNNEI. CDR3 region: CASIHIAGQETQYF. CDR3 bases: TGTGCCAGCATCCATATAGCGGGGCAAGAGACCCAGTACTTC.

The rearrangement uses TRBV6-2 or TRBV6-3 and TRBJ1-5; D gene ambiguous. The CDR3 covers 18 residues. V was pared by 4 bases and J by 4 bases, with 23 bases between. CDR1 and CDR2 (germline): MNHEY, SVGEGT. The CDR3 spells CASSLHTLRGVGNQPQHF. As DNA, the CDR3 is TGTGCCAGCAGTTTACACACGCTCCGGGGAGTAGGGAATCAGCCCCAGCATTTT.

The V call is TRBV27, the J call TRBJ1-1; tentative D call: TRBD1 (5 bases). The germline V gene has CDR1 MNHEY and CDR2 SMNVEV (reference sequence). Deletions cut 3 bases from V and 0 bases from J, with 14 bases between. This CDR3 is built from 16 residues. The CDR3 coding sequence is TGTGCCAGCAGTTTTGGCGGGGCAGGGCTGAACACTGAAGCTTTCTTT. Its protein is CASSFGGAGLNTEAFF.

This clone was detected only once. J is TRBJ2-3 and V is TRBV29-1, with D perhaps matching TRBD1 (5 bases). Germline-derived CDR1 and CDR2 are SQVTM and ANQGSEA. Trimming cost V 4 bases and J 1 base, with 15 bases left between them. The CDR3 runs to 15 residues. CDR3: CSVVTREGGTDTQYF. The CDR3 coding sequence is TGCAGCGTTGTGACCAGGGAAGGTGGCACAGATACGCAGTATTTT.